The 20 T cell receptor beta chains below come from one sample, sequenced in a study of T cell responses to AZD1222 COVID-19 vaccine. Sequenced by immunoSEQ multiplex PCR; TCRdb stores in-frame clones only, minus some. The sample includes roughly 140,000 clones, around nine tenths of them seen just once. Sequenced material: peripheral blood, taken on day 0 of AZD1222 vaccination. Receptors were obtained from an adult in good health.

V usage is TRBV15 and J usage is TRBJ2-2; a possible D gene is TRBD2 (6 bases). V gave up 4 bases and J gave up 5 bases, with 14 bases separating them. CDR3 length equals 15 residues. CDR1 LNHNV and CDR2 YYDKDF come from the germline V gene (reference sequence). CDR3 sequence reads: CATSNPQGGTGELFF. Here the CDR3 DNA reads TGTGCCACCAGCAACCCCCAGGGAGGAACCGGGGAGCTGTTTTTT.

The genes are TRBV7-9 and TRBJ2-7, with a possible D match to TRBD2 (6 bases). Germline V gene lookup returns CDR1 SEHNR and CDR2 FQNEAQ (reference sequence). The V end lost 4 bases, the J end lost 1 base, and 14 bases lay between the germline ends. CDR3 length: 15 residues. Here the CDR3 reads CASSSRDWGSYEQYF. CDR3 nucleotide sequence: TGTGCCAGCAGCTCCCGGGACTGGGGATCCTACGAGCAGTACTTC. The full variable domain, rest sourced from reference TRBV7-9 and TRBJ2-7, is DTGVSQNPRHKITKRGQNVTFRCDPISEHNRLYWYRQTLGQGPEFLTYFQNEAQLEKSRLLSDRFSAERPKGSFSTLEIQRTEQGDSAMYLCASSSRDWGSYEQYFGPGTRLTVT.

This chain joins TRBV20-1 and TRBJ1-6; TRBD1 matches at 7 bases. From germline, CDR1 is DFQATT and CDR2 SNEGSKA (reference sequence). The CDR3 has 13 residues. Germline trimming cut 3 bases from V and 9 bases from J; bases unmatched to any gene: 5. The CDR3 reads CSASTGEASPLHF. CDR3 DNA sequence: TGCAGTGCTAGTACAGGGGAGGCTTCACCCCTCCACTTT.

This chain links TRBV6-5 with TRBJ2-1, with TRBD2 identical over 8 bases. V gave up 1 base and J gave up 10 bases; unmatched junction bases: 9. This CDR3 is 15 amino acids long. CDR1 and CDR2 (germline): MNHEY, SVGAGI. CDR3 region: CASSYLAGGGGEQFF. CDR3 sequence (DNA): TGTGCCAGCAGTTACTTGGCGGGGGGAGGAGGAGAGCAGTTCTTC.

The genes are TRBV5-1 and TRBJ1-3; 7 bases match TRBD1. The CDR3 is 14 amino acids. Unmatched junction bases numbered 5, after V lost 4 bases and J lost 4 bases. CDR1 is SGHRS and CDR2 is YFSETQ in the germline V gene. The CDR3 loop is CASSVTGEGNTIYF. CDR3 DNA sequence: TGCGCCAGCAGCGTTACAGGGGAAGGAAACACCATATATTTT.

This chain joins TRBV5-1 and TRBJ2-2; D gene uncertain. The CDR3 loop spans 15 amino acids. In germline, CDR1 is SGHRS, CDR2 YFSETQ. The V gene lost 0 bases and the J gene lost 6 bases, with 12 bases spanning the gap. The DNA of the CDR3 is TGCGCCAGCAGCTTGGAGGGTTTATTAGCCGGGGAGCTGTTTTTT. Protein sequence: CASSLEGLLAGELFF.

This clone was seen a few times. This rearrangement joins TRBV5-4 to TRBJ2-3, with D possibly TRBD2 on 7 matching bases. The germline gives CDR1 SGHNT, CDR2 YYREEE (reference sequence). Trimming removed 2 bases at V and 1 base at J, with 11 bases between. The CDR3 length is 15 residues. CDR3 coding DNA: TGTGCCAGCAGCTTACAGGGAGGGGGCACAGATACGCAGTATTTT. Translating gives CASSLQGGGTDTQYF.

Details on this clone: Other DNA sequences from this sample encode an identical CDR3 as well. V usage is TRBV29-1 and J usage is TRBJ1-2; no firm D call. Between the trimmed V and J ends, which lost 2 bases and 5 bases, there was a span of 6 bases. This CDR3 region has 11 residues. Germline V gives CDR1 SQVTM, CDR2 ANQGSEA. For the CDR3, the DNA is TGCAGCGTTGAAAAAGGGTATGGCTACACCTTC. It encodes CSVEKGYGYTF.

The chain carries TRBV5-1 and TRBJ2-5; TRBD2 aligns across 9 bases. V trimming: 4 bases; J trimming: 5 bases; junction bases outside the gene matches: 9. The CDR3 consists of 15 residues. Germline lookup yields CDR1 SGHRS and CDR2 YFSETQ. This CDR3 is CASSGGTSREETQYF. DNA of the CDR3: TGCGCCAGCAGCGGCGGGACTAGCAGAGAGGAGACCCAGTACTTC.

The chain uses TRBV7-3 and TRBJ2-7; 7 bases align to TRBD1. Per germline, CDR1 SGHTA and CDR2 FQGTGA. The CDR3 is made up of 15 amino acids. The V gene end was trimmed by 4 bases and the J gene end by 5 bases; junction bases not matched to a gene: 11. This CDR3 is CASSSGQASWNEQYF. The CDR3 DNA sequence: TGTGCCAGCAGCTCCGGACAGGCCTCTTGGAACGAGCAGTACTTC.

The chain combines TRBV5-4 with TRBJ1-5, with D uncertain. Trimming removed 2 bases from V and 3 bases from J, with 12 bases in between. The CDR3 loop spans 15 amino acids. Germline CDR1 is SGHNT and CDR2 is YYREEE (reference sequence). The CDR3 here is CASSFGHLPNQPQHF. The CDR3 DNA follows: TGTGCCAGCAGCTTTGGTCACCTCCCCAATCAGCCCCAGCATTTT.

The CDR3 here is CASSRELAGAYNEQFF. CDR3 DNA: TGTGCCAGCAGCCGAGAACTAGCGGGGGCCTACAATGAGCAGTTCTTC. The chain is built from TRBV4-2 and TRBJ2-1, with TRBD2 matching over 11 bases. The CDR3 is made up of 16 amino acids. With V trimmed by 4 bases and J by 2 bases, 4 bases remained unmatched. Looked up from germline, CDR1 is LGHNA and CDR2 is YNFKEQ.

The chain recombines TRBV2 with TRBJ2-3, with 7 bases aligning to TRBD2. Trimming at V came to 6 bases and at J to 3 bases, leaving 9 bases not matched to a gene. In germline, CDR1 is SNHLY, CDR2 FYNNEI. The CDR3 has 15 residues. This CDR3 is CASRRTSSSTDTQYF. The CDR3, as DNA: TGTGCCAGCAGGAGGACTAGTAGCTCGACAGATACGCAGTATTTT.

This sequence joins TRBV6-5 and TRBJ1-6; D is possibly TRBD1 (5 bases). The CDR3 runs 15 residues. Trimming took off 6 bases at V and 10 bases at J, with 19 bases between the two ends. Germline values: CDR1 MNHEY, CDR2 SVGAGI. CDR3: CASSPFQGLESPLHF. For the CDR3, the DNA is TGTGCCAGCAGCCCGTTCCAGGGTTTGGAATCACCCCTCCACTTT.

The rearrangement links TRBV5-1 to TRBJ1-2, with 8 bases fitting TRBD1. CDR3 length: 14 residues. CDR1 SGHRS and CDR2 YFSETQ come from the germline V gene. V trimming: 4 bases; J trimming: 5 bases; junction bases outside the gene matches: 7. The CDR3 sequence is CASSTGQGGYGYTF. In DNA form, the CDR3 reads TGCGCCAGCAGCACCGGACAGGGAGGATATGGCTACACCTTC.

The V and J genes are TRBV5-5 and TRBJ2-7; D call uncertain. The CDR3 is made up of 12 amino acids. CDR1 is SGHKS and CDR2 is YYEKEE in the germline V gene (reference sequence). The germline V and J ends were trimmed by 5 bases and 3 bases, with 9 bases remaining between them. CDR3 region: CASSPGGYEQYF. CDR3 sequence (DNA): TGTGCCAGCAGTCCAGGTGGCTACGAGCAGTACTTC.

This chain joins TRBV19 and TRBJ2-3; TRBD2 might be the D (6 bases). The CDR3 is made up of 17 amino acids. Germline V gives CDR1 LNHDA, CDR2 SQIVND (reference sequence). V lost 5 bases to trimming and J lost 2 bases, with 20 bases between them. DNA of the CDR3: TGTGCCAGTAGTTCCCGGGACCCTGGAGGGGTCACAGATACGCAGTATTTT. This sequence encodes CASSSRDPGGVTDTQYF. The full variable domain, in which reference TRBV19 and TRBJ2-3 provide the parts outside the CDR3, is DGGITQSPKYLFRKEGQNVTLSCEQNLNHDAMYWYRQDPGQGLRLIYYSQIVNDFQKGDIAEGYSVSREKKESFPLTVTSAQKNPTAFYLCASSSRDPGGVTDTQYFGPGTRLTVL.

The V gene is TRBV29-1, the J gene TRBJ2-6; D is possibly TRBD2 (6 bases). V lost 5 bases and J 8 bases, leaving 13 bases between the germline ends. The germline CDR1 and CDR2 sequences are SQVTM and ANQGSEA. This CDR3 region has 13 residues. DNA of the CDR3: TGCAGCGTTTTAGTTGCGGGGTCCAACGTCCTGACTTTC. This encodes CSVLVAGSNVLTF.

The J gene is TRBJ1-1, the V gene TRBV19; D is ambiguous. Trimming left V 3 bases short and J 5 bases short, with 16 bases between. There are 15 residues in the CDR3. The germline V gene encodes CDR1 LNHDA and CDR2 SQIVND (reference sequence). CDR3 amino acids: CASSMPLGLGTEAFF. As DNA, the CDR3 is TGTGCCAGTAGTATGCCCCTAGGCCTGGGGACTGAAGCTTTCTTT.

This chain joins TRBV10-3 and TRBJ2-5; D remains unclear. The CDR3 extends over 13 amino acids. CDR1 and CDR2 (germline): ENHRY, SYGVKD. The V and J ends lost 8 bases and 0 bases respectively, with 10 bases between them. CDR3 DNA sequence: TGTGCCATCGCTACCGGCTACCAAGAGACCCAGTACTTC. It codes for CAIATGYQETQYF.